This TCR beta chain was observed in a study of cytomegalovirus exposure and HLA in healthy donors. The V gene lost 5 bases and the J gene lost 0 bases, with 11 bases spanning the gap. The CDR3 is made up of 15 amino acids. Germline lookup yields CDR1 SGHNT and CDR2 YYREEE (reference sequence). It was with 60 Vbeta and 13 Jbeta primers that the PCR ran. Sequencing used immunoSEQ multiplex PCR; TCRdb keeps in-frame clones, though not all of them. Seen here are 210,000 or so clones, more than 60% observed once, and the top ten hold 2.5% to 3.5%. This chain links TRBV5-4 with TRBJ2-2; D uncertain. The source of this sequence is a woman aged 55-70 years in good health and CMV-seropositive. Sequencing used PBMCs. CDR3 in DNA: TGTGCCAGCAGGCCAGATTATGCGAACACCGGGGAGCTGTTTTTT. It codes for CASRPDYANTGELFF.